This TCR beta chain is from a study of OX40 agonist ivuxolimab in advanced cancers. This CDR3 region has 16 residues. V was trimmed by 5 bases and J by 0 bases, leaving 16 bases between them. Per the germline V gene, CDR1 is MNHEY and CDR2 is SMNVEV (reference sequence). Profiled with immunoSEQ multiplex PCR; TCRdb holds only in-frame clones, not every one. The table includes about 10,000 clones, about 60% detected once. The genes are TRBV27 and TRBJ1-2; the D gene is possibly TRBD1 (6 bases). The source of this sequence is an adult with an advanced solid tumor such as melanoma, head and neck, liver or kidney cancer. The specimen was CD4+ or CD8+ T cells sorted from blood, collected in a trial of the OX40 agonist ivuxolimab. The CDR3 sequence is CASSLQGQNPNYGYTF. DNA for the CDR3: TGTGCCAGCAGTCTCCAAGGACAGAACCCTAACTATGGCTACACCTTC.